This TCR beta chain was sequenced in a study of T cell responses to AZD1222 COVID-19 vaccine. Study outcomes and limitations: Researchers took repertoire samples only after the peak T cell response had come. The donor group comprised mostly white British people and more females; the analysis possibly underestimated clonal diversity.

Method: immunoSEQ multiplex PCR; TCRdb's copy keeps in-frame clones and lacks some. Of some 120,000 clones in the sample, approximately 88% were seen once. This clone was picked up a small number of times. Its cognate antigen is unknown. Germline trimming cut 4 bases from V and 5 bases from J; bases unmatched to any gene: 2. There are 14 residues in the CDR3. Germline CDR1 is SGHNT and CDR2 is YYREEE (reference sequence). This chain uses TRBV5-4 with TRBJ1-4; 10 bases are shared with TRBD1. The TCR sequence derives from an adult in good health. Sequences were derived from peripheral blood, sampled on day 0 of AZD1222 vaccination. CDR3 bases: TGTGCCAGCAGCCGACAGGGGGCGAATGAAAAACTGTTTTTT. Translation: CASSRQGANEKLFF.